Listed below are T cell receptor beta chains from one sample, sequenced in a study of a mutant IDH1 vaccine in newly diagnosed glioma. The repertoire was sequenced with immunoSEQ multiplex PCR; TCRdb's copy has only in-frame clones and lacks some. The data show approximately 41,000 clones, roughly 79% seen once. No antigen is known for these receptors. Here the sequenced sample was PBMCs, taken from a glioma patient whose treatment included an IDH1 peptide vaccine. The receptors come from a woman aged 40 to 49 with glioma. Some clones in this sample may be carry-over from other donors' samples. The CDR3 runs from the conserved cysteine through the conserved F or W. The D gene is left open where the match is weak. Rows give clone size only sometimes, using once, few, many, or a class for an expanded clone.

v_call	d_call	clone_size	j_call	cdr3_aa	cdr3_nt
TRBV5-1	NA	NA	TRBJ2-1	CASSLVVGNEQFF	TGCGCCAGCAGCTTGGTCGTGGGAAATGAGCAGTTCTTC
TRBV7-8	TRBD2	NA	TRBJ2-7	CASSLGLAVSSYEQYF	TGTGCCAGCAGCTTAGGACTAGCGGTTAGCTCCTACGAGCAGTACTTC
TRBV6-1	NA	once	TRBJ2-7	CASSRGLYEQYF	TGTGCCAGTTCGAGGGGACTCTACGAGCAGTACTTC
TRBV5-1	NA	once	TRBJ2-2	CASSSGTFNTGELFF	TGCGCCAGCAGCTCCGGGACGTTTAACACCGGGGAGCTGTTTTTT
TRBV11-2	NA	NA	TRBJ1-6	CASSLGQPPLHF	TGTGCCAGCAGCTTAGGGCAGCCACCCCTCCACTTT
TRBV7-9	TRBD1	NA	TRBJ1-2	CASSTGQGESYTF	TGTGCCAGCAGCACCGGACAGGGGGAAAGCTACACCTTC
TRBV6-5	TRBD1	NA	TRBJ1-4	CASSPGTAGEKLFF	TGTGCCAGCAGCCCAGGGACAGCGGGTGAAAAACTGTTTTTT
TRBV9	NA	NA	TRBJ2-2	CASSALAPGELFF	TGTGCCAGCAGCGCGCTAGCTCCCGGGGAGCTGTTTTTT
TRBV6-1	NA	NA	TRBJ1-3	CASSASRGNTIYF	TGTGCCAGCAGTGCTTCACGAGGAAACACCATATATTTT
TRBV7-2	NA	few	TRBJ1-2	CASSPIGGYGYTF	TGTGCCAGCAGCCCCATTGGGGGCTATGGCTACACCTTC
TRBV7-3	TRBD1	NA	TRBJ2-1	CASSLDRGAYNEQFF	TGTGCCAGCAGCCTAGACAGGGGCGCCTACAATGAGCAGTTCTTC
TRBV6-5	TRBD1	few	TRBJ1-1	CASSWDSKNTEAFF	TGTGCCAGCAGCTGGGACAGCAAGAACACTGAAGCTTTCTTT
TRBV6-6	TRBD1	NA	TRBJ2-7	CASSLRQGAREQYF	TGTGCCAGCAGTTTGAGACAGGGGGCGCGTGAGCAGTACTTC
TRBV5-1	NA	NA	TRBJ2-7	CASSLGLSSYEQYF	TGCGCCAGCAGCTTGGGACTGAGCTCCTACGAGCAGTACTTC
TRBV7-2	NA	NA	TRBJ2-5	CASSAEGGGSAWETQYF	TGTGCCAGCAGCGCCGAAGGGGGAGGGTCGGCGTGGGAGACCCAGTACTTC
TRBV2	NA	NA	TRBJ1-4	CASSEVWQDSNEKLFF	TGTGCCAGCAGTGAAGTTTGGCAGGACAGTAATGAAAAACTGTTTTTT
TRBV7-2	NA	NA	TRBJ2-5	CASSLADRQTQYF	TGTGCCAGCAGCTTAGCGGACCGCCAGACCCAGTACTTC
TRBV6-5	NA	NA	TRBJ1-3	CASSRSGSTIYF	TGTGCCAGCAGTCGATCTGGAAGCACCATATATTTT
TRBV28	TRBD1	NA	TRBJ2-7	CASTDPGQGNYEQYF	TGTGCCAGCACCGACCCCGGACAGGGTAACTACGAGCAGTACTTC
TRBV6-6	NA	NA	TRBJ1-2	CASSYGGDQGYTF	TGTGCCAGCAGTTATGGGGGTGATCAGGGCTACACCTTC
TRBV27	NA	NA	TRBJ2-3	CASSKSDTQYF	TGTGCCAGCTCGAAATCGGATACGCAGTATTTT
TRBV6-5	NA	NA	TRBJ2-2	CASSSTGATGELFF	TGTGCCAGCAGTAGCACCGGGGCGACCGGGGAGCTGTTTTTT
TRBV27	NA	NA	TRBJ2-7	CASSPWTDYEQYF	TGTGCCAGCAGTCCCTGGACAGATTACGAGCAGTACTTC
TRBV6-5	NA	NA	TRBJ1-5	CASSYSGGTADQPQHF	TGTGCCAGCAGTTACTCGGGGGGGACGGCAGACCAGCCCCAGCATTTT
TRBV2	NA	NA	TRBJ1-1	CASSPMNTEAFF	TGTGCCAGCAGTCCAATGAACACTGAAGCTTTCTTT
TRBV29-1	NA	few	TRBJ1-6	CSVEVGSPLHF	TGCAGCGTCGAGGTTGGTTCACCCCTCCACTTT
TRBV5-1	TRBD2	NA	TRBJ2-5	CASSLGLSGREETQYF	TGCGCCAGCAGCTTGGGCCTTAGCGGGAGAGAAGAGACCCAGTACTTC
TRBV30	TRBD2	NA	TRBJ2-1	CAWNRSGGHNEQFF	TGTGCCTGGAATAGGAGCGGGGGACACAATGAGCAGTTCTTC
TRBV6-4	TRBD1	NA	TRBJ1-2	CASSDGNRGLDGYTF	TGTGCCAGCAGTGACGGTAACAGGGGGCTGGATGGCTACACCTTC
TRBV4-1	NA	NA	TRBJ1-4	CASSQPKEKLFF	TGCGCCAGCAGCCAACCAAAGGAAAAACTGTTTTTT
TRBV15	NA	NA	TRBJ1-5	CATSRVPRGNQPQHF	TGTGCCACCAGCAGAGTCCCCAGGGGCAATCAGCCCCAGCATTTT
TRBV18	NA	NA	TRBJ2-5	CASSPGGETQYF	TGTGCCAGCTCACCCGGGGGAGAGACCCAGTACTTC
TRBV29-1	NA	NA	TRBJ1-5	CSVQLGNQPQHF	TGCAGCGTCCAGTTGGGCAATCAGCCCCAGCATTTT
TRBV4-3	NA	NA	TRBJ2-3	CASRRGAGDTQYF	TGCGCCAGCAGGAGGGGGGCCGGGGATACGCAGTATTTT
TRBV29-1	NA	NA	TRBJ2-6	CSILQGWDSGANVLTF	TGCAGCATACTACAGGGATGGGACTCTGGGGCCAACGTCCTGACTTTC
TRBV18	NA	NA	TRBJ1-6	CASSPPGGSYSPLHF	TGTGCCAGCTCACCACCCGGGGGATCCTATTCACCCCTCCACTTT